The 20 T cell receptor beta chains reported below all come from one sample, sequenced in a study of blood T cell repertoires in COVID-19. Data came from immunoSEQ multiplex PCR; TCRdb stores just in-frame clones and leaves some out. The repertoire holds 110,000 to 150,000 clones, with approximately 84% as singletons. The specimen was PBMCs or T cells enriched from blood (not recorded which). All receptors come from a man aged 35 to 55 with acute COVID-19.

The V call is TRBV10-2, the J call TRBJ1-2; D may be TRBD1 (6 bases). The CDR3 contains 13 residues. Germline lookup yields CDR1 WSHSY and CDR2 SAAADI. V was pared by 2 bases and J by 6 bases, with 10 bases between. The CDR3 region has the DNA TGCGCCAGCAGTGAGCAGGGGATGCATGGCTACACCTTC. The encoded protein is CASSEQGMHGYTF.

The CDR3 loop reads CASSPRTGREQFF. Here the CDR3 DNA reads TGTGCCAGCAGTCCCAGGACTGGACGAGAGCAGTTCTTC. The chain recombines TRBV12-3 or TRBV12-4 with TRBJ2-1; possibly TRBD2 for D (5 bases). The CDR3 is 13 amino acids. V was clipped by 5 bases and J by 10 bases, with 15 bases between them.

The rearrangement links TRBV5-4 to TRBJ1-4; the match to TRBD1 covers 8 bases. The CDR3 length is 15 residues. With V trimmed by 4 bases and J by 6 bases, 8 bases remained unmatched. The germline CDR1 and CDR2 sequences are SGHNT and YYREEE (reference sequence). The CDR3 here is CASSRTRGQDEKLFF. DNA for the CDR3: TGTGCCAGCAGCCGGACCAGGGGGCAGGATGAAAAACTGTTTTTT.

This clone has only one observation. The rearrangement joins TRBV11-2 to TRBJ1-2; the D gene is possibly TRBD1 (6 bases). V lost 5 bases and J lost 5, with 18 bases in between. CDR1 SGHAT and CDR2 FQNNGV come from the germline V gene. This CDR3 is built from 15 residues. For the CDR3, the DNA is TGTGCCAGCAGCCCACCAGGTGGGGGGGCTTATGGCTACACCTTC. Translating gives CASSPPGGGAYGYTF.

This clone was found once. The CDR3 DNA follows: TGCGCCAGCAGCCGGGACAGGGTCAATGAGCAGTTCTTC. Translating gives CASSRDRVNEQFF. V is TRBV10-1 and J is TRBJ2-1; 9 nucleotides agree with TRBD1. The germline V gene encodes CDR1 WNHNN and CDR2 SYGVQD (reference sequence). The J segment lost 6 bases and the V segment lost 6 bases, leaving 3 bases of the junction unmatched. This CDR3 spans 13 amino acids.

This chain links TRBV5-6 with TRBJ2-7; 11 bases align to TRBD1. Germline V gene data show CDR1 as SGHDT and CDR2 as YYEEEE. CDR3 length: 14 amino acids. V dropped 2 bases and J dropped 3; count of bases not matched to a gene: 1. CDR3 sequence (DNA): TGTGCCAGCAGCTTCGGGACAGGGGGCTACGAGCAGTACTTC. This translates into CASSFGTGGYEQYF.

The chain couples TRBV30 to TRBJ2-1, with TRBD2 matching 8 bases. V lost 3 bases and J lost 0; bases outside the gene matches: 10. CDR1 is GTSNPN and CDR2 is SVGIG in the germline V gene (reference sequence). The CDR3 loop spans 17 amino acids. CDR3 region: CAWRRLAGGSSYNEQFF. The CDR3 nucleotides are TGTGCCTGGAGAAGGCTAGCGGGTGGGAGCTCCTACAATGAGCAGTTCTTC. The variable domain in full, with the rest retrieved from reference TRBV30 and TRBJ2-1, is SQTIHQWPATLVQPVGSPLSLECTVEGTSNPNLYWYRQAAGRGLQLLFYSVGIGQISSEVPQNLSASRPQDRQFILSSKKLLLSDSGFYLCAWRRLAGGSSYNEQFFGPGTRLTVL.

For the CDR3, the DNA is TGTGCCAGCAGCTTAGTGAGGGCCAATGAGCAGTTCTTC. This codes for CASSLVRANEQFF. The chain is built from TRBV5-4 and TRBJ2-1; the D gene is possibly TRBD2 (5 bases). Germline V gene data show CDR1 as SGHNT and CDR2 as YYREEE (reference sequence). Trimming stripped 2 bases from V and 6 bases from J, with 9 bases between. CDR3 length: 13 residues.

This clone was detected once. The chain recombines TRBV2 with TRBJ2-5; 7 bases fit TRBD1. Per the germline V gene, CDR1 is SNHLY and CDR2 is FYNNEI. The ends lost 1 base at V and 1 base at J; junction bases unmatched: 3. The CDR3 runs 15 residues. CDR3 bases: TGTGCCAGCAGTGAAGACAGGGGCCTCCAAGAGACCCAGTACTTC. Translated, it gives CASSEDRGLQETQYF.

The rearrangement links TRBV5-1 to TRBJ2-2; D might be TRBD1 (5 bases). The CDR3 covers 13 residues. Between the trimmed V and J ends, which lost 3 bases and 8 bases, there was a span of 11 bases. Germline V lookup: CDR1 SGHRS, CDR2 YFSETQ. As DNA, the CDR3 is TGCGCCAGCAGCTCCCCGCAGGGAGGGGAGCTGTTTTTT. Its protein product is CASSSPQGGELFF.

V and J are TRBV6-2 or TRBV6-3 and TRBJ2-7; 7 nucleotides align to TRBD2. Germline CDR1 is MNHEY and CDR2 is SVGEGT. Trimming cost V 6 bases and J 0 bases; bases outside gene matches: 8. CDR3 length: 15 residues. The CDR3: CASSPSVAGSYEQYF. The CDR3 DNA reads TGTGCCAGCAGCCCTTCTGTAGCGGGCTCCTACGAGCAGTACTTC.

V is TRBV15 and J is TRBJ2-6; the D is unclear. The CDR3 extends over 16 amino acids. Germline-derived CDR1 and CDR2 are LNHNV and YYDKDF (reference sequence). V gave up 0 bases and J gave up 0 bases, with 6 bases separating them. The DNA for the CDR3 is TGTGCCACCAGCAGAGATGCCAGCTCTGGGGCCAACGTCCTGACTTTC. This codes for CATSRDASSGANVLTF. Using reference TRBV15 and TRBJ2-6 for the parts outside the CDR3, the full variable domain is DAMVIQNPRYQVTQFGKPVTLSCSQTLNHNVMYWYQQKSSQAPKLLFHYYDKDFNNEADTPDNFQSRRPNTSFCFLDIRSPGLGDTAMYLCATSRDASSGANVLTFGAGSRLTVL.

This chain uses TRBV23-1 with TRBJ2-5; 7 bases map to TRBD1. TRBV23-1 is reported as an ORF; its role is uncertain. V shed 7 bases, J shed 2 bases, and the junction held 13 bases outside the gene matches. This CDR3 region has 16 residues. CDR3 residues: CASKYRGVGRQETQYF. As DNA, the CDR3 is TGCGCCAGCAAATACAGGGGCGTGGGGCGGCAAGAGACCCAGTACTTC.

The V call is TRBV18, the J call TRBJ1-2; 7 positions agree with TRBD1. In germline, CDR1 is KGHSH, CDR2 LQKENI. Unmatched junction bases numbered 5, after V lost 0 bases and J lost 4 bases. CDR3 length: 15 residues. Here the CDR3 reads CASSPPTGQGYGYTF. CDR3 nucleotides: TGTGCCAGCTCACCACCGACAGGGCAAGGCTATGGCTACACCTTC. Full variable domain (remainder filled in from reference TRBV18 and TRBJ1-2): NAGVMQNPRHLVRRRGQEARLRCSPMKGHSHVYWYRQLPEEGLKFMVYLQKENIIDESGMPKERFSAEFPKEGPSILRIQQVVRGDSAAYFCASSPPTGQGYGYTFGSGTRLTVV.

The chain links TRBV7-8 to TRBJ2-1; no clear D gene. Germline-derived CDR1 and CDR2 are SGHVS and FQNEAQ. Between the trimmed V and J ends, which lost 0 bases and 0 bases, there was a span of 9 bases. The CDR3 runs to 16 residues. CDR3 sequence: CASSLALHSSYNEQFF. DNA for the CDR3: TGTGCCAGCAGCTTAGCGTTGCATAGCTCCTACAATGAGCAGTTCTTC.

The chain couples TRBV4-1 to TRBJ2-3, with no clear D. Looked up from germline, CDR1 is MGHRA and CDR2 is YSYEKL. This CDR3 region has 15 residues. Trimming removed 1 base at V and 2 bases at J, with 10 bases between. CDR3: CASSQAEDNTDTQYF. In DNA form, the CDR3 reads TGCGCCAGCAGCCAAGCCGAGGATAACACAGATACGCAGTATTTT.

This sequence joins TRBV5-1 and TRBJ2-5; TRBD2 aligns across 12 bases. Germline values: CDR1 SGHRS, CDR2 YFSETQ. J was trimmed by 3 bases and V by 0 bases; bases with no gene match: 0. The CDR3 is made up of 15 amino acids. CDR3 nucleotide sequence: TGCGCCAGCAGCTTGGGACTAGCGGGGGAAGAGACCCAGTACTTC. This encodes CASSLGLAGEETQYF. The variable domain in full, completed from reference TRBV5-1 and TRBJ2-5, reads KAGVTQTPRYLIKTRGQQVTLSCSPISGHRSVSWYQQTPGQGLQFLFEYFSETQRNKGNFPGRFSGRQFSNSRSEMNVSTLELGDSALYLCASSLGLAGEETQYFGPGTRLLVL.

This chain joins TRBV4-1 and TRBJ1-6; 9 nucleotides align to TRBD1. The CDR3 length is 15 residues. The germline V gene has CDR1 MGHRA and CDR2 YSYEKL. V was clipped by 3 bases and J by 7 bases; unmatched bases: 4. The CDR3 loop reads CASSQIGQGNSPLHF. In nucleotides, the CDR3 is TGCGCCAGCAGCCAGATCGGACAGGGGAATTCACCCCTCCACTTT.

The chain employs TRBV2 and TRBJ1-6, with 9 bases fitting TRBD1. The CDR3 runs 13 residues. CDR1 and CDR2 (germline): SNHLY, FYNNEI. The ends lost 11 bases at V and 8 bases at J; junction bases unmatched: 7. In DNA, the CDR3 is TGTGCCGGAGGCCGGGACAGGGATTCACCCCTCCACTTT. This translates into CAGGRDRDSPLHF. Combining the CDR3 with reference TRBV2 and TRBJ1-6 gives the whole variable domain EPEVTQTPSHQVTQMGQEVILRCVPISNHLYFYWYRQILGQKVEFLVSFYNNEISEKSEIFDDQFSVERPDGSNFTLKIRSTKLEDSAMYFCAGGRDRDSPLHFGNGTRLTVT.

The CDR3 region is CASRRQGWDTIYF. CDR3 DNA: TGTGCCAGCCGTAGACAGGGTTGGGACACCATATATTTT. This chain uses TRBV14 with TRBJ1-3; 7 nucleotides match TRBD1. V was clipped by 8 bases and J by 8 bases; unmatched bases: 9. From germline, CDR1 is SGHDN and CDR2 FVKESK. The CDR3 consists of 13 residues.